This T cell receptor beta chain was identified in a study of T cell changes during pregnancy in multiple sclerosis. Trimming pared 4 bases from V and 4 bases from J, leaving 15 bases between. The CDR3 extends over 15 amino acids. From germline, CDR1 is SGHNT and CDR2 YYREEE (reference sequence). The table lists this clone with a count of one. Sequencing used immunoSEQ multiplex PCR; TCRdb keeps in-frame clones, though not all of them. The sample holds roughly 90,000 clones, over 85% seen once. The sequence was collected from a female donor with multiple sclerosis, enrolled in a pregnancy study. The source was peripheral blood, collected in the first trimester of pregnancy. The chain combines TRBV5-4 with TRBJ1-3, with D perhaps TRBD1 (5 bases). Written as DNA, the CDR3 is TGTGCCAGCAGCCTCGACAGCTTGGGAGGAAACACCATATATTTT. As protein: CASSLDSLGGNTIYF.